Listed here is a single TCR beta chain. Its target is not known. The CDR3 is 14 amino acids. Trimming removed 0 bases at V and 6 bases at J, with 11 bases between. CDR1 is SGHDN, CDR2 FVKESK, per germline. The record originates from a study of type 1 and type 2 diabetes patients. Study-level findings and limits: In CD4+ and CD8+ T cells, type 2 diabetes diversity exceeded type 1. Type 2 diabetes patients had few highly-expanded CD4+ clones, median one.

Standard classification criteria confirmed type 1 or type 2 diabetes in all patients. Peripheral blood, about 10 milliliters per participant, was collected. Genomic DNA was the PCR template. A primer set of 30 forward and 13 reverse primers amplified the CDR3. TCRdb reanalysed the multiplex PCR reads using MiXCR and keeps one entry per CDR3 protein. The sample has some 250,000 distinct CDR3 sequences; more than 40% are singletons. The chain carries TRBV14 and TRBJ2-5, with unresolved D. The sequenced sample was peripheral blood mononuclear cells (PBMCs). The sequence came from a man between 18 and 35 years old with type 2 diabetes. The CDR3 is CASSQDPAWQTQYF. In DNA form, the CDR3 reads TGTGCCAGCAGCCAAGATCCCGCTTGGCAGACCCAGTACTTC.